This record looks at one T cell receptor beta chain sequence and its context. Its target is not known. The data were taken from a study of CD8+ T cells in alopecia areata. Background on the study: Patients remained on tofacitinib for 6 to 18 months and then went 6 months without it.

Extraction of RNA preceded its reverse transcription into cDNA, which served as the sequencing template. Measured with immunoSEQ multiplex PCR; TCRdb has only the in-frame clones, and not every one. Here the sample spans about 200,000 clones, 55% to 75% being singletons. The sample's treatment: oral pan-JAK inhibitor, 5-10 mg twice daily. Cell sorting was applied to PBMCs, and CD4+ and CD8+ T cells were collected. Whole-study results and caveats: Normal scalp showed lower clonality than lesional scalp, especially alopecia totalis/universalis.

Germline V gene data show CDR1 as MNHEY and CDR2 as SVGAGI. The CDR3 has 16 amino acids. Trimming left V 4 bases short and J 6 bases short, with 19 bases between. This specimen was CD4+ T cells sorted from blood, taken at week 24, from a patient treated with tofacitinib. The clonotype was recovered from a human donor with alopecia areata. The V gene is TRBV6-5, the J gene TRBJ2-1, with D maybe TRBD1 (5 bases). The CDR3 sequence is CASSLPRGLGGNEQFF. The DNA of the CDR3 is TGTGCCAGCAGTTTGCCAAGGGGCCTCGGTGGCAATGAGCAGTTCTTC.